The T cell receptor (beta chain) described here comes from a study of shared clonotypes between healthy human individuals. Trimming removed 4 bases from V and 3 bases from J, with 13 bases in between. The CDR3 sequence is 14 residues long. Per germline, CDR1 SGHRS and CDR2 YFSETQ. Per the authors' pipeline: Sequence data from immunoSEQ were junction-only and lacked quality scores; consequently, filtering differed. Here immunoSEQ multiplex PCR was the method, and the copy in TCRdb shows in-frame clones only, minus some. The V and J calls and clone size come from that table; D and trimming were worked out from the DNA. The sample has a few million clones, 85% to 95% seen once.

Sequenced material: naive CD4+ T cells from PBMCs. Stated subset: CD45RA+ positively selected. The TCR comes from a man younger than 30 in good health. Some clones in this sample may be carry-over from other donors' samples. This chain connects TRBV5-1 to TRBJ1-2, with TRBD1 as a possible D gene (6 bases). Here the CDR3 reads CASSPGGGDYGYTF. CDR3 DNA: TGCGCCAGCAGCCCTGGGGGGGGCGACTATGGCTACACCTTC.